The present T cell receptor beta chain was sequenced within a study of T cells in localized non-small cell lung cancer. This CDR3 is built from 14 residues. Germline V gives CDR1 MNHGY, CDR2 SAAAGT. V lost 6 bases to trimming and J lost 2 bases, with 14 bases between them. For this clone: Its antigen remains unknown.

Study-wide results and caveats: Because researchers sequenced only one region of the tumor, heterogeneity is still possible. Median roughly 57 top-100 tumor clones were shared with paired adjacent lung.

TCRdb keeps only in-frame clones here, not all; method: immunoSEQ multiplex PCR. The sample lists approximately 3,600 clones, roughly a fifth seen once, with 5.5% in the top ten. This TCR came from a female donor over 55 with stage II lung adenocarcinoma. The chain links TRBV6-8 to TRBJ2-7; D remains ambiguous. This specimen was lung tumor tissue, taken before any cancer treatment. The CDR3 protein is CASSPEQLPYEQYF. The CDR3 coding sequence is TGTGCCAGCAGCCCCGAACAGTTGCCCTACGAGCAGTACTTC.